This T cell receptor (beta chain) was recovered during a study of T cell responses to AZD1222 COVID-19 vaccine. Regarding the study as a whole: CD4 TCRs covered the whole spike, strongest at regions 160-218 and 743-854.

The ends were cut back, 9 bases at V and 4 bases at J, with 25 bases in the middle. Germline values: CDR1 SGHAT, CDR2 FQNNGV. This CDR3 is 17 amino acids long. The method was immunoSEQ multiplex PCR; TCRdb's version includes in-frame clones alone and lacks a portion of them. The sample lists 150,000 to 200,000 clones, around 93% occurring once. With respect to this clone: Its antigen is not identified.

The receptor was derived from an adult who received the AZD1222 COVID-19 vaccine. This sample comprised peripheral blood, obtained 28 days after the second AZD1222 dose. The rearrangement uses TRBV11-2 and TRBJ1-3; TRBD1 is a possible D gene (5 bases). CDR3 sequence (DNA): TGTGCCAGTGCGCCTGAGACAGCGGAAATTTTGGGAAACACCATATATTTT. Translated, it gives CASAPETAEILGNTIYF.